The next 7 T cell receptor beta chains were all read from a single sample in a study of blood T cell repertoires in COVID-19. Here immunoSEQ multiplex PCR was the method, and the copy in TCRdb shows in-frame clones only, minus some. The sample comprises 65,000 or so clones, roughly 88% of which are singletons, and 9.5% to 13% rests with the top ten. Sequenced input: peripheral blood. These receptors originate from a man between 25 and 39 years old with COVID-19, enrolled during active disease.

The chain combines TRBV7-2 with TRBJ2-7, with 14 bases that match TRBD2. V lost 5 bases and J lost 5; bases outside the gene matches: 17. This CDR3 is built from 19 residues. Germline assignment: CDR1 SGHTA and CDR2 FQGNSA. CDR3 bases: TGTGCCAGCAGCCCGCCCCCCGGGACTAGCGGGAGAGTGTCCCACGAGCAGTACTTC. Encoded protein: CASSPPPGTSGRVSHEQYF. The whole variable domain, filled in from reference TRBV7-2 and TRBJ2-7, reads GAGVSQSPSNKVTEKGKDVELRCDPISGHTALYWYRQSLGQGLEFLIYFQGNSAPDKSGLPSDRFSAERTGGSVSTLTIQRTQQEDSAVYLCASSPPPGTSGRVSHEQYFGPGTRLTVT.

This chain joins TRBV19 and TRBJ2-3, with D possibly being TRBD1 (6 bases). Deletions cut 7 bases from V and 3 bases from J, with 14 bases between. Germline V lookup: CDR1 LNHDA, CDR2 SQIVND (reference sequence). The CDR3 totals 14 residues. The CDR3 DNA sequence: TGTGCCAGTACAGGGGACCGGAGTACAGATACGCAGTATTTT. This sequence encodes CASTGDRSTDTQYF.

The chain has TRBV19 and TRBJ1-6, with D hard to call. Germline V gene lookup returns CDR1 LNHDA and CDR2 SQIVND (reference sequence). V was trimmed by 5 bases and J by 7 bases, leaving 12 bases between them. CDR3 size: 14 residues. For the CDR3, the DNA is TGTGCCAGTAGTGGAGGAATGCCGAATTCACCCCTCCACTTT. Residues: CASSGGMPNSPLHF.

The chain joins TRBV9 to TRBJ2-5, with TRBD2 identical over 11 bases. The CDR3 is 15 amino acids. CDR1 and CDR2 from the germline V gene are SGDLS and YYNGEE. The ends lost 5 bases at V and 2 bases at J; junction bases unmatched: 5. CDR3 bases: TGTGCCAGCAGTCTGACTAGCGGGGTACAAGAGACCCAGTACTTC. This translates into CASSLTSGVQETQYF.

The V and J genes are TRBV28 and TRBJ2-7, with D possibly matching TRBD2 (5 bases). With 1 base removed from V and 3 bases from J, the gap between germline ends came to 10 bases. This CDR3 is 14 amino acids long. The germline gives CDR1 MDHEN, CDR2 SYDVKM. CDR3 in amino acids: CASSLYGGRYEQYF. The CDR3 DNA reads TGTGCCAGCAGTTTATATGGAGGACGCTACGAGCAGTACTTC.

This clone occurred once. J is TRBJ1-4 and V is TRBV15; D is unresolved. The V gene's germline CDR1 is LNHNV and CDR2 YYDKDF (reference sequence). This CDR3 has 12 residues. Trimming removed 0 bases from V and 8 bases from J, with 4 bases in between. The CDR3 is CATSREEEKLFF. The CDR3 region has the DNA TGTGCCACCAGCAGAGAGGAGGAAAAACTGTTTTTT.

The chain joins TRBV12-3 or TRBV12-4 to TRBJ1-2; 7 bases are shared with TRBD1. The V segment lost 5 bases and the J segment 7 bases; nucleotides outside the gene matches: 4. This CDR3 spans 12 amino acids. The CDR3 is CASSPDRAGYTF. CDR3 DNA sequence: TGTGCCAGCAGTCCAGACAGGGCTGGCTACACCTTC.